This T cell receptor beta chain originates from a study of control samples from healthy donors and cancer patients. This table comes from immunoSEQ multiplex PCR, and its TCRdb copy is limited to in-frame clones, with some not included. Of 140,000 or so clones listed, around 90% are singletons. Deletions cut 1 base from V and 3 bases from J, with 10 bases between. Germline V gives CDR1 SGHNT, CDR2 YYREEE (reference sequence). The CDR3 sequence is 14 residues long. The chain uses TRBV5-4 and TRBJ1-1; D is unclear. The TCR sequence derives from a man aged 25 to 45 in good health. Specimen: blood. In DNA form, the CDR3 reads TGTGCCAGCAGCTTGTCTGCAGGTTACACTGAAGCTTTCTTT. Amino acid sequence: CASSLSAGYTEAFF.